These T cell receptor beta chains were read from a single sample in a study of T-cell memory formation after mild COVID-19. MiXCR, run by TCRdb on the 5' RACE reads, gives a single entry per CDR3 protein. The sample has about 140,000 distinct CDR3 sequences, about 19% seen once. The source material was PBMCs or a T cell subset sorted from them (not recorded which). All receptors derive from an adult woman who had mild COVID-19 (a few samples of this study predate the infection). Cell type and time point are not known. CDR3s include the opening cysteine and the closing phenylalanine or tryptophan. Each record gives: D gene, clone size, V gene, J gene, CDR3 protein, CDR3 DNA. A D gene is named only where the DNA matches it firmly. Clone size, where shown, is once, few, many, or a class for clones that have expanded.

d_gene: NA
abundance: NA
v_gene: TRBV28
j_gene: TRBJ2-1
CDR3aa: CASRLSGASRPEQFF
CDR3nt: TGTGCCAGCAGACTATCGGGGGCATCCCGCCCTGAGCAGTTCTTC

d_gene: TRBD2
abundance: few
v_gene: TRBV7-9
j_gene: TRBJ2-2
CDR3aa: CASSPGTMGTGELFF
CDR3nt: TGTGCCAGCAGCCCCGGGACTATGGGCACCGGGGAGCTGTTTTTT

d_gene: TRBD1
abundance: NA
v_gene: TRBV12-3/TRBV12-4
j_gene: TRBJ2-1
CDR3aa: CASSLGQVPFDEQFF
CDR3nt: TGTGCCAGCAGTCTGGGACAGGTGCCCTTTGATGAGCAGTTCTTC

d_gene: NA
abundance: few
v_gene: TRBV21-1
j_gene: TRBJ2-3
CDR3aa: CASSKRINGTSGTEDTQYF
CDR3nt: TGTGCCAGCAGCAAAAGGATTAATGGGACTAGCGGGACAGAAGATACGCAGTATTTT

d_gene: TRBD1
abundance: NA
v_gene: TRBV28
j_gene: TRBJ2-7
CDR3aa: CASRNRGLPYEQYF
CDR3nt: TGTGCCAGCAGAAACAGGGGGCTCCCCTACGAGCAGTACTTC

d_gene: TRBD1
abundance: few
v_gene: TRBV4-1
j_gene: TRBJ2-7
CDR3aa: CASSHPGQGLYEQYF
CDR3nt: TGCGCCAGCAGCCACCCGGGACAGGGATTATACGAGCAGTACTTC

d_gene: TRBD1
abundance: many
v_gene: TRBV18
j_gene: TRBJ2-5
CDR3aa: CASSRGTEETQYF
CDR3nt: TGTGCCAGCTCACGTGGGACAGAAGAGACCCAGTACTTC

d_gene: NA
abundance: NA
v_gene: TRBV2
j_gene: TRBJ2-4
CDR3aa: CASRPTIAKNIQYF
CDR3nt: TGTGCCAGCAGGCCGACGATAGCCAAAAACATTCAGTACTTC

d_gene: TRBD1
abundance: few
v_gene: TRBV5-6
j_gene: TRBJ2-6
CDR3aa: CASSLRTGIPSGANVLTF
CDR3nt: TGTGCCAGCAGCTTGCGGACAGGGATCCCCTCTGGGGCCAACGTCCTGACTTTC

d_gene: TRBD2
abundance: NA
v_gene: TRBV20-1
j_gene: TRBJ2-1
CDR3aa: CSAGGGRPQKGNEQFF
CDR3nt: TGCAGTGCTGGGGGGGGACGCCCCCAAAAAGGGAATGAGCAGTTCTTC

d_gene: TRBD2
abundance: NA
v_gene: TRBV7-2
j_gene: TRBJ2-3
CDR3aa: CASSASGTSPVADTQYF
CDR3nt: TGTGCCAGCAGCGCATCCGGGACTAGTCCTGTTGCAGATACGCAGTATTTT

d_gene: NA
abundance: few
v_gene: TRBV4-1
j_gene: TRBJ2-2
CDR3aa: CASSLEGARGELFF
CDR3nt: TGCGCCAGCAGCCTCGAGGGCGCCCGCGGGGAGCTGTTTTTT

d_gene: TRBD2
abundance: NA
v_gene: TRBV7-2
j_gene: TRBJ2-3
CDR3aa: CATLASGIPGDTQYF
CDR3nt: TGTGCCACCTTAGCTAGCGGGATCCCCGGGGATACGCAGTATTTT

d_gene: TRBD2
abundance: few
v_gene: TRBV12-3/TRBV12-4
j_gene: TRBJ2-1
CDR3aa: CASSLQSGIGEQFF
CDR3nt: TGTGCCAGCAGTTTACAGAGCGGGATCGGTGAGCAGTTCTTC

d_gene: NA
abundance: NA
v_gene: TRBV4-2
j_gene: TRBJ1-2
CDR3aa: CASSQDGGVGYTF
CDR3nt: TGTGCCAGCAGCCAAGATGGCGGGGTCGGCTACACCTTC

d_gene: NA
abundance: NA
v_gene: TRBV29-1
j_gene: TRBJ1-1
CDR3aa: CSAGGPTEAFF
CDR3nt: TGCAGCGCTGGGGGACCCACTGAAGCTTTCTTT

d_gene: TRBD1
abundance: few
v_gene: TRBV11-2
j_gene: TRBJ2-6
CDR3aa: CASSGQGASGANVLTF
CDR3nt: TGTGCCAGCTCGGGACAGGGGGCGTCGGGGGCCAACGTCCTGACTTTC

d_gene: TRBD1
abundance: many
v_gene: TRBV5-1
j_gene: TRBJ1-1
CDR3aa: CASSAVTGAATEAFF
CDR3nt: TGCGCCAGCAGCGCAGTCACAGGGGCTGCCACTGAAGCTTTCTTT

d_gene: TRBD1
abundance: many
v_gene: TRBV5-1
j_gene: TRBJ1-1
CDR3aa: CASSLDGAGGTEAFF
CDR3nt: TGCGCCAGCAGCTTGGATGGGGCAGGGGGCACTGAAGCTTTCTTT

d_gene: NA
abundance: NA
v_gene: TRBV11-1
j_gene: TRBJ2-1
CDR3aa: CASSLASGGSYNEQFF
CDR3nt: TGTGCCAGCAGCTTAGCGTCAGGGGGGTCCTACAATGAGCAGTTCTTC

d_gene: NA
abundance: few
v_gene: TRBV12-3/TRBV12-4
j_gene: TRBJ2-7
CDR3aa: CASRVGPANEQYF
CDR3nt: TGTGCCAGCAGGGTAGGGCCAGCCAACGAGCAGTACTTC

d_gene: TRBD1
abundance: few
v_gene: TRBV6-1
j_gene: TRBJ1-6
CDR3aa: CASGQGSDSPLHF
CDR3nt: TGTGCCAGCGGACAGGGGTCCGATTCACCCCTCCACTTT

d_gene: NA
abundance: few
v_gene: TRBV20-1
j_gene: TRBJ1-1
CDR3aa: CSARLGRKNTEAFF
CDR3nt: TGCAGTGCTAGACTGGGACGGAAGAACACTGAAGCTTTCTTT

d_gene: NA
abundance: many
v_gene: TRBV5-1
j_gene: TRBJ2-5
CDR3aa: CASSLPGRGQETQYF
CDR3nt: TGCGCCAGCAGCTTGCCGGGAAGGGGGCAAGAGACCCAGTACTTC

d_gene: TRBD2
abundance: few
v_gene: TRBV29-1
j_gene: TRBJ2-3
CDR3aa: CSATSGGGTDTQYF
CDR3nt: TGCAGCGCTACTAGCGGGGGAGGCACAGATACGCAGTATTTT

d_gene: NA
abundance: few
v_gene: TRBV5-1
j_gene: TRBJ2-3
CDR3aa: CASSLEGRRGDTQYF
CDR3nt: TGCGCCAGCAGCTTGGAGGGGAGAAGAGGAGATACGCAGTATTTT

d_gene: NA
abundance: few
v_gene: TRBV7-2
j_gene: TRBJ2-1
CDR3aa: CASSFPPNEQFF
CDR3nt: TGTGCCAGCAGCTTTCCCCCCAATGAGCAGTTCTTC

d_gene: NA
abundance: NA
v_gene: TRBV6-2/TRBV6-3
j_gene: TRBJ1-5
CDR3aa: CASRISNQPQHF
CDR3nt: TGTGCCAGCAGAATTAGCAATCAGCCCCAGCATTTT

d_gene: NA
abundance: few
v_gene: TRBV12-3/TRBV12-4
j_gene: TRBJ1-2
CDR3aa: CASSLGYGYTF
CDR3nt: TGTGCCAGCAGTTTAGGATATGGCTACACCTTC

d_gene: TRBD2
abundance: NA
v_gene: TRBV3-1
j_gene: TRBJ2-5
CDR3aa: CASSLSGRTQYF
CDR3nt: TGTGCCAGCAGTCTAAGCGGGAGAACCCAGTACTTC

d_gene: NA
abundance: many
v_gene: TRBV6-5
j_gene: TRBJ1-1
CDR3aa: CASSFGGTEAFF
CDR3nt: TGTGCCAGCAGTTTCGGGGGGACTGAAGCTTTCTTT

d_gene: NA
abundance: NA
v_gene: TRBV2
j_gene: TRBJ2-1
CDR3aa: CASRGANPNEQFF
CDR3nt: TGTGCCAGCAGGGGTGCTAACCCCAATGAGCAGTTCTTC

d_gene: NA
abundance: NA
v_gene: TRBV20-1
j_gene: TRBJ2-5
CDR3aa: CSATNAGSHEETQYF
CDR3nt: TGCAGTGCTACCAATGCGGGGTCCCATGAGGAGACCCAGTACTTC

d_gene: TRBD2
abundance: few
v_gene: TRBV5-1
j_gene: TRBJ2-4
CDR3aa: CASAAGDAKNIQYF
CDR3nt: TGCGCCAGCGCCGCGGGGGACGCCAAAAACATTCAGTACTTC

d_gene: NA
abundance: NA
v_gene: TRBV12-3/TRBV12-4
j_gene: TRBJ1-1
CDR3aa: CASRPGPAGTEAFF
CDR3nt: TGTGCCAGCAGGCCCGGGCCGGCGGGCACTGAAGCTTTCTTT

d_gene: NA
abundance: few
v_gene: TRBV11-2
j_gene: TRBJ2-7
CDR3aa: CASSSRAQGGEQYF
CDR3nt: TGTGCCAGCAGCTCCCGGGCGCAGGGCGGCGAGCAGTACTTC

d_gene: NA
abundance: NA
v_gene: TRBV5-1
j_gene: TRBJ2-1
CDR3aa: CASCRAQSSYNEQFF
CDR3nt: TGCGCCAGCTGCCGGGCTCAGAGCTCCTACAATGAGCAGTTCTTC

d_gene: NA
abundance: few
v_gene: TRBV7-3
j_gene: TRBJ2-1
CDR3aa: CASSSPTRSNEQFF
CDR3nt: TGTGCCAGCAGCTCTCCGACTAGATCGAATGAGCAGTTCTTC

d_gene: NA
abundance: once
v_gene: TRBV20-1
j_gene: TRBJ1-4
CDR3aa: CSARDGGGTNEKLFF
CDR3nt: TGCAGTGCTAGAGATGGAGGGGGAACTAATGAAAAACTGTTTTTT

d_gene: TRBD2
abundance: few
v_gene: TRBV15
j_gene: TRBJ2-7
CDR3aa: CATSREGSGGSYPYEQYF
CDR3nt: TGTGCCACCAGCAGAGAGGGTAGCGGGGGAAGCTACCCCTACGAGCAGTACTTC

d_gene: NA
abundance: NA
v_gene: TRBV7-9
j_gene: TRBJ1-2
CDR3aa: CASSLALGGNYGYTF
CDR3nt: TGTGCCAGCAGCTTAGCGCTGGGGGGAAACTATGGCTACACCTTC

d_gene: NA
abundance: NA
v_gene: TRBV20-1
j_gene: TRBJ2-5
CDR3aa: CSARLERPWSQYF
CDR3nt: TGCAGTGCTAGATTAGAGAGGCCATGGTCCCAGTACTTC

d_gene: NA
abundance: NA
v_gene: TRBV5-6
j_gene: TRBJ2-5
CDR3aa: CASSLTGTEETQYF
CDR3nt: TGTGCCAGCAGCTTGACGGGGACTGAAGAGACCCAGTACTTC

d_gene: NA
abundance: NA
v_gene: TRBV29-1
j_gene: TRBJ2-1
CDR3aa: CSVRTRRVGGDEQFF
CDR3nt: TGCAGCGTTAGGACCCGGCGGGTGGGCGGCGATGAGCAGTTCTTC

d_gene: NA
abundance: NA
v_gene: TRBV7-8
j_gene: TRBJ1-2
CDR3aa: CASSLPGSPNYGYTF
CDR3nt: TGTGCCAGCAGCCTCCCAGGCAGTCCTAACTATGGCTACACCTTC

d_gene: NA
abundance: few
v_gene: TRBV9
j_gene: TRBJ2-1
CDR3aa: CASSPWGENEQFF
CDR3nt: TGTGCCAGCAGCCCATGGGGTGAGAATGAGCAGTTCTTC

d_gene: NA
abundance: NA
v_gene: TRBV7-2
j_gene: TRBJ2-2
CDR3aa: CASSTGEVTGELFF
CDR3nt: TGTGCCAGCAGCACCGGGGAGGTCACCGGGGAGCTGTTTTTT

d_gene: TRBD1
abundance: NA
v_gene: TRBV29-1
j_gene: TRBJ2-3
CDR3aa: CSVLPGQGRIDTQYF
CDR3nt: TGCAGCGTTTTACCGGGACAGGGGAGAATAGATACGCAGTATTTT

d_gene: NA
abundance: few
v_gene: TRBV5-1
j_gene: TRBJ2-3
CDR3aa: CASSLEGRGTDTQYF
CDR3nt: TGCGCCAGCAGCTTGGAAGGCAGGGGCACAGATACGCAGTATTTT

d_gene: NA
abundance: NA
v_gene: TRBV12-3/TRBV12-4
j_gene: TRBJ1-2
CDR3aa: CASRRDLLPNYGYTF
CDR3nt: TGTGCCAGCAGACGCGACTTATTACCAAACTATGGCTACACCTTC

d_gene: NA
abundance: many
v_gene: TRBV6-2/TRBV6-3
j_gene: TRBJ2-2
CDR3aa: CASSYDSRNTGELFF
CDR3nt: TGTGCCAGCAGTTACGATTCACGGAATACCGGGGAGCTGTTTTTT

d_gene: NA
abundance: many
v_gene: TRBV6-6
j_gene: TRBJ2-3
CDR3aa: CASRPGFRGMGTDTQYF
CDR3nt: TGTGCCAGCCGCCCGGGGTTCCGAGGTATGGGCACAGATACGCAGTATTTT

d_gene: NA
abundance: few
v_gene: TRBV6-5
j_gene: TRBJ2-5
CDR3aa: CASSHPSLRETQYF
CDR3nt: TGTGCCAGCAGCCACCCCTCCCTCCGGGAGACCCAGTACTTC

d_gene: NA
abundance: few
v_gene: TRBV11-1
j_gene: TRBJ2-1
CDR3aa: CASSFIAGIGGDEQFF
CDR3nt: TGTGCCAGCAGCTTTATAGCGGGCATAGGGGGCGATGAGCAGTTCTTC